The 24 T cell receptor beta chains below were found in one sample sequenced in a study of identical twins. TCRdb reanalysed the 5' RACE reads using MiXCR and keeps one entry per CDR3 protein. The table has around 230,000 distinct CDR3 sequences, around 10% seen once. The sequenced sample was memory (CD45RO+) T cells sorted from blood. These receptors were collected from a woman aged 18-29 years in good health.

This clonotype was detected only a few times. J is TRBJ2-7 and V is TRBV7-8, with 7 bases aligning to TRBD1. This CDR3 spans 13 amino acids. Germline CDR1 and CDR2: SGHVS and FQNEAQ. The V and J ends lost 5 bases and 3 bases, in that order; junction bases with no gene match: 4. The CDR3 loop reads CASSNRDSYEQYF. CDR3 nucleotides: TGTGCCAGCAGCAACCGGGACAGCTACGAGCAGTACTTC.

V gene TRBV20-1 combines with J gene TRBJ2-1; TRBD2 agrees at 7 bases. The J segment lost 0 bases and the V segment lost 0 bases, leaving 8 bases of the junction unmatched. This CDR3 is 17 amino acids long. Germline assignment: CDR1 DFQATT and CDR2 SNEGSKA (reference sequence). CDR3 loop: CSARDSYRGSSYNEQFF. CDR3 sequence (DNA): TGCAGTGCTAGAGATTCCTACCGCGGGAGCTCCTACAATGAGCAGTTCTTC.

The chain's CDR3 is CASSFRQETQYF. The CDR3 DNA sequence: TGTGCCAGCAGTTTCCGACAAGAGACCCAGTACTTC. The V and J genes are TRBV12-3 or TRBV12-4 and TRBJ2-5, with D hard to call. The CDR3 is 12 amino acids. Trimming shortened V by 3 bases and J by 2 bases, and 4 bases separated the two germline ends.

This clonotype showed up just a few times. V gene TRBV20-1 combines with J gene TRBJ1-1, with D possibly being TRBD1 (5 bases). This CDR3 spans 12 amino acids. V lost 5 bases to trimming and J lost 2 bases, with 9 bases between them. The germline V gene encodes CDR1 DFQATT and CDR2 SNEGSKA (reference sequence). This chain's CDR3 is CSAPRDNTEAFF. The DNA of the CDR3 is TGCAGTGCTCCCAGGGATAACACTGAAGCTTTCTTT.

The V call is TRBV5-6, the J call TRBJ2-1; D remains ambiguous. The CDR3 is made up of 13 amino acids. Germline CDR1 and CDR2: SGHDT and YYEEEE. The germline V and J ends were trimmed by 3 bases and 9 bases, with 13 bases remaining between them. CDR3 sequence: CASSWGGVAEQFF. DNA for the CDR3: TGTGCCAGCAGCTGGGGTGGGGTCGCTGAGCAGTTCTTC.

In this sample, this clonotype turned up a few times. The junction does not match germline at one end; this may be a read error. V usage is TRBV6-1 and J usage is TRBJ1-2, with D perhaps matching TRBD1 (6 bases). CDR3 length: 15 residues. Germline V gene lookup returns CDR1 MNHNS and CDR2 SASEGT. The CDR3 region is CASSGKQGWSRGYPF. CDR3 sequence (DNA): TGTGCCAGCAGCGGAAAACAGGGATGGTCGCGGGGCTACCCCTTC.

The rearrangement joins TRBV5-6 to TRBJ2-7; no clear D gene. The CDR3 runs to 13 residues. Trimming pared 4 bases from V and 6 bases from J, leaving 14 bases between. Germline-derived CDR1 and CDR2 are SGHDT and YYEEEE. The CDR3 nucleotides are TGTGCCAGCAGCCCCGGCCTCGGCTCCGAGCAGTACTTC. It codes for CASSPGLGSEQYF. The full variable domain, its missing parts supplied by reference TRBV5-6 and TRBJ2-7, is DAGVTQSPTHLIKTRGQQVTLRCSPKSGHDTVSWYQQALGQGPQFIFQYYEEEERQRGNFPDRFSGHQFPNYSSELNVNALLLGDSALYLCASSPGLGSEQYFGPGTRLTVT.

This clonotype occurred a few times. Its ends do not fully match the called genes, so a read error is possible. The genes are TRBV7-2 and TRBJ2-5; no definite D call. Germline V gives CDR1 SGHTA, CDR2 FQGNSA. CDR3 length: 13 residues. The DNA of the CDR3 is TGTGCCGGCAGCTTTAGCAGCCAAGAGACCCAGTACTTC. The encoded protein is CAGSFSSQETQYF.

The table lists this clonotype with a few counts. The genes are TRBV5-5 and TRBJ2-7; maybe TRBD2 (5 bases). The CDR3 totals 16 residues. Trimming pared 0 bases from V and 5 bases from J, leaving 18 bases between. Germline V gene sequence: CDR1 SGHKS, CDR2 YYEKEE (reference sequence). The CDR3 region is CASSLEPAGGPHEQYF. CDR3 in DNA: TGTGCCAGCAGCTTGGAACCCGCCGGAGGCCCCCACGAGCAGTACTTC.

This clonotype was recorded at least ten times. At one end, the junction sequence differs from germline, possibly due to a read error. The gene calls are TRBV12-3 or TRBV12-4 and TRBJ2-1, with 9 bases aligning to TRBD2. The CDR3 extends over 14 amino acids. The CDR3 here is CASSYRLKAGGLIF. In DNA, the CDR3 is TGTGCCAGCAGCTATCGTCTTAAGGCGGGGGGGCTGATCTTC.

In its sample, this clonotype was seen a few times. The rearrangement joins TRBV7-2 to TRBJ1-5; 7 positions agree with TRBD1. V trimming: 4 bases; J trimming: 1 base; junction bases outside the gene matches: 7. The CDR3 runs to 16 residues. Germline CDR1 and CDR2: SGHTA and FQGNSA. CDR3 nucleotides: TGTGCCAGCAGCTCTCAGGGGGTTGGGAGCAATCAGCCCCAGCATTTT. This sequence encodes CASSSQGVGSNQPQHF.

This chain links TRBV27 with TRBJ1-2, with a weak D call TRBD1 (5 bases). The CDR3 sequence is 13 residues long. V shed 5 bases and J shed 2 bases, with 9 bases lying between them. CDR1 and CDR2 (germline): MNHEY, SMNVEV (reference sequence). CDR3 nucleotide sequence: TGTGCCAGCAGTATGACAGAGAACTATGGCTACACCTTC. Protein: CASSMTENYGYTF.

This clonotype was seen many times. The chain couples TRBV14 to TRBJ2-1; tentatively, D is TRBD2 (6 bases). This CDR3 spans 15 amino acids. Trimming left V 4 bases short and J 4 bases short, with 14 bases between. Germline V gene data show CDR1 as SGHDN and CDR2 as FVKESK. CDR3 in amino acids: CASSRTLGGYNEQFF. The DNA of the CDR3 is TGTGCCAGCAGCCGAACGCTCGGGGGATACAATGAGCAGTTCTTC.

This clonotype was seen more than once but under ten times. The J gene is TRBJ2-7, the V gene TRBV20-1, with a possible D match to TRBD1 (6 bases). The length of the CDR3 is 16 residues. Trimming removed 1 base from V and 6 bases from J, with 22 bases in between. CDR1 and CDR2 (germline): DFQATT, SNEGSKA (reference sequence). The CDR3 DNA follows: TGCAGTGCTAGAGTTCGGGGAGACAGGTCCGTGGGCGAGCAGTACTTC. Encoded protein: CSARVRGDRSVGEQYF.

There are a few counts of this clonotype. DNA for the CDR3: TGTGCCAGCAGCTTCAGAGGGGTTTATTCACCCCTCCACTTT. Protein: CASSFRGVYSPLHF. The rearrangement joins TRBV11-2 to TRBJ1-6; the D gene is possibly TRBD1 (5 bases). The V end was cut by 3 bases, the J end by 8 bases, with 11 bases between. Germline-derived CDR1 and CDR2 are SGHAT and FQNNGV. The CDR3 spans 14 residues.

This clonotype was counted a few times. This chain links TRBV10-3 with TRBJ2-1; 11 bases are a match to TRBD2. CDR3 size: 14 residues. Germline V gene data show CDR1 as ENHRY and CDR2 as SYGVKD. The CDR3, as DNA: TGTGCTCTCGAGGGACTAGCGGTACTTAATGAGCAGTTCTTC. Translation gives CALEGLAVLNEQFF.

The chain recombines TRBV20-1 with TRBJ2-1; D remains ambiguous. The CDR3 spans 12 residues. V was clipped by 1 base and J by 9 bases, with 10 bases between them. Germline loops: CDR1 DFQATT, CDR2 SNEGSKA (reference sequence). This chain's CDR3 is CSARALVREQFF. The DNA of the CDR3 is TGCAGTGCTAGAGCCCTGGTCCGTGAGCAGTTCTTC.

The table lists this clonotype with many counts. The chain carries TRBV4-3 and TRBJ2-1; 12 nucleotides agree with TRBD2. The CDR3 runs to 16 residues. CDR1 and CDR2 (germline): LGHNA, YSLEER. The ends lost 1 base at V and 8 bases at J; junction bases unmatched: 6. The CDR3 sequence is CASSQAASGRAHEQFF. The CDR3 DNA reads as TGCGCCAGCAGCCAAGCTGCTAGCGGGAGGGCCCATGAGCAGTTCTTC.

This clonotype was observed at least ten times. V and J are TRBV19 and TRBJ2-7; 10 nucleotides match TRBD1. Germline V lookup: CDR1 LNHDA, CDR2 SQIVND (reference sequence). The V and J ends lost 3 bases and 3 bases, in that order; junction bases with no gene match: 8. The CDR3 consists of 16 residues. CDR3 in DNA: TGTGCCAGTAGTATGATCCCGGGACAGGGGCACTACGAGCAGTACTTC. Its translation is CASSMIPGQGHYEQYF.

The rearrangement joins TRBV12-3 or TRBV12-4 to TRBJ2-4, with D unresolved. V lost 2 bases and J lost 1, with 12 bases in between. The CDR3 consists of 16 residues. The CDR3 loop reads CASSLYATGAKNIQYF. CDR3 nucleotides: TGTGCCAGCAGTTTATATGCTACCGGGGCCAAAAACATTCAGTACTTC.

CDR3 DNA: TGTGCCAGCTCACCATTTATGGCCCGTGACCGGGACAGGGATGGCTACACCTTC. It specifies CASSPFMARDRDRDGYTF. This chain joins TRBV18 and TRBJ1-2, with 9 bases lining up with TRBD1. The CDR3 contains 18 residues. The germline V gene has CDR1 KGHSH and CDR2 LQKENI. Trimming at V came to 2 bases and at J to 6 bases, leaving 16 bases not matched to a gene. Based on the CDR3 plus reference TRBV18 and TRBJ1-2, the full variable domain is NAGVMQNPRHLVRRRGQEARLRCSPMKGHSHVYWYRQLPEEGLKFMVYLQKENIIDESGMPKERFSAEFPKEGPSILRIQQVVRGDSAAYFCASSPFMARDRDRDGYTFGSGTRLTVV.

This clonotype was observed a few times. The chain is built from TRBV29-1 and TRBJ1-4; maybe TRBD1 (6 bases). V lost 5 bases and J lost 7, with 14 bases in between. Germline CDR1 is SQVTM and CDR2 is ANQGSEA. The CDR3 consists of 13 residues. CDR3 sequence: CSVPTGAGEKLFF. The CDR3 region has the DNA TGCAGCGTTCCGACAGGAGCGGGTGAAAAACTGTTTTTT.

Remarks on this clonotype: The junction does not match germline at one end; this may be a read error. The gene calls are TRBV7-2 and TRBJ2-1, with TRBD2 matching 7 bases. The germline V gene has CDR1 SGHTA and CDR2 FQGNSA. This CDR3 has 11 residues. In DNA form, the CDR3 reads TGTGCCAGCAGGTTAGCGGGTGAGCAGTTCTTC. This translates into CASRLAGEQFF.

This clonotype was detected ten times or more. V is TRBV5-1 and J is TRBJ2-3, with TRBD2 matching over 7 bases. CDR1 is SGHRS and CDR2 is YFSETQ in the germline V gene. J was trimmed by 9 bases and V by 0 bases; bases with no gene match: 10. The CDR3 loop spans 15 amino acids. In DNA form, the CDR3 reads TGCGCCAGCAGCTTGGTAGCGGGCGAAGGAGGAACGCAGTATTTT. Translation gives CASSLVAGEGGTQYF.